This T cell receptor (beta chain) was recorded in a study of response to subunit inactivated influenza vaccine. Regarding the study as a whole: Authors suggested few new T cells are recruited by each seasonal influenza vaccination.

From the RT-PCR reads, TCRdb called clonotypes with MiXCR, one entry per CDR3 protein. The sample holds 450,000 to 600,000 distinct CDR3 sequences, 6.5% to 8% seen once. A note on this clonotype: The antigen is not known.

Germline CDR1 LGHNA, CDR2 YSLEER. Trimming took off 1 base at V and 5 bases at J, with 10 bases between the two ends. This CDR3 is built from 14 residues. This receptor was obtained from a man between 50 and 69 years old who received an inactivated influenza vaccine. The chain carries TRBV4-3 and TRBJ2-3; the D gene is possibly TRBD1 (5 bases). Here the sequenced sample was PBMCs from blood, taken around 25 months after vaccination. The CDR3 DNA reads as TGCGCCAGCAGCCAAGCCCCCAGGGAAGATACGCAGTATTTT. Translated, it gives CASSQAPREDTQYF.